This T cell receptor (beta chain) comes out of a study of T cell repertoires in cytomegalovirus infection. TCRdb recomputed calls from the reads with MiXCR, one row per CDR3 protein. In the table there are around 900,000 distinct CDR3 sequences, 30% to 40% of which are singletons. CDR3 length: 16 amino acids. Looked up from germline, CDR1 is LGHDT and CDR2 is YNNKEL (reference sequence). Deletions cut 0 bases from V and 7 bases from J, with 17 bases between. About this clonotype itself: The antigen is unknown.

This sequence was found in a human donor in good health (CMV status not recorded). Some clones in this sample may be carry-over from other donors' samples. Sequencing used cultured CD8+ T cells from PBMCs, obtained from culture after CMV antigen stimulation. The chain recombines TRBV3-1 with TRBJ2-3, with a tentative D call TRBD1 (7 bases). CDR3 in amino acids: CASSQDRGAIVHTQYF. CDR3 nucleotides: TGTGCCAGCAGCCAAGACAGGGGGGCAATTGTTCATACGCAGTATTTT.